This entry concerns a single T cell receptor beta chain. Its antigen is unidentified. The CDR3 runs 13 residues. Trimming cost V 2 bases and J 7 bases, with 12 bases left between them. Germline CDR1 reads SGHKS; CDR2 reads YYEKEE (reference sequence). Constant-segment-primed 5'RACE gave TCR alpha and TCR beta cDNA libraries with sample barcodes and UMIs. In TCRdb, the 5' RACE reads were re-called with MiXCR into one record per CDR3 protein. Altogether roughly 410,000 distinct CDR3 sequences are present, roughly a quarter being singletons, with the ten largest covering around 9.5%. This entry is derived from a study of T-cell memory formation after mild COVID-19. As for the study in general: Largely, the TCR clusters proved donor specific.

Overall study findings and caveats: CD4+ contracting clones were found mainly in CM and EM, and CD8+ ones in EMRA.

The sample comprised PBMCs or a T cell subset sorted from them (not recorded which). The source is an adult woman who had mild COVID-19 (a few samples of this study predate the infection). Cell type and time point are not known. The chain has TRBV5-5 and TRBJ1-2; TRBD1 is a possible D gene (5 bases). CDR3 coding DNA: TGTGCCAGCAGCTTAACGGGGGAGGCTGGCTACACCTTC. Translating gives CASSLTGEAGYTF. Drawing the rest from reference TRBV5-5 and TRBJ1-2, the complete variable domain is DAGVTQSPTHLIKTRGQQVTLRCSPISGHKSVSWYQQVLGQGPQFIFQYYEKEERGRGNFPDRFSARQFPNYSSELNVNALLLGDSALYLCASSLTGEAGYTFGSGTRLTVV.